This T cell receptor beta chain was recovered during a study of blood T cell repertoires in COVID-19. Overall study context: Acute and convalescent COVID-19 samples came from the United States, Italy and Spain. The analysed material was cDNA or gDNA that came from T cells, B-cell-depleted T cells, or PBMCs.

The method was immunoSEQ multiplex PCR; TCRdb's version includes in-frame clones alone and lacks a portion of them. The data contain around 300,000 clones, less than 85% of them singletons. Participants came from about 24 US areas, aged roughly 18 to 90 years. Recovery meant two consecutive negative NP/OP PCR tests, professional clearance, or resolved symptoms. Germline CDR1 reads SGHVS; CDR2 reads FQNEAQ. The V end lost 5 bases, the J end lost 6 bases, and 33 bases lay between the germline ends. The CDR3 runs to 20 residues. The receptor's source is a woman aged 45-65 years who had recovered from COVID-19. The J gene is TRBJ2-3, the V gene TRBV7-8, with D possibly being TRBD2 (6 bases). Sequencing was carried out using PBMCs or T cells enriched from blood (not recorded which). The CDR3 sequence: CASSPITPGLAKEWGDTQYF. The CDR3 DNA follows: TGTGCCAGCAGCCCTATAACCCCGGGACTTGCGAAAGAATGGGGGGATACGCAGTATTTT.